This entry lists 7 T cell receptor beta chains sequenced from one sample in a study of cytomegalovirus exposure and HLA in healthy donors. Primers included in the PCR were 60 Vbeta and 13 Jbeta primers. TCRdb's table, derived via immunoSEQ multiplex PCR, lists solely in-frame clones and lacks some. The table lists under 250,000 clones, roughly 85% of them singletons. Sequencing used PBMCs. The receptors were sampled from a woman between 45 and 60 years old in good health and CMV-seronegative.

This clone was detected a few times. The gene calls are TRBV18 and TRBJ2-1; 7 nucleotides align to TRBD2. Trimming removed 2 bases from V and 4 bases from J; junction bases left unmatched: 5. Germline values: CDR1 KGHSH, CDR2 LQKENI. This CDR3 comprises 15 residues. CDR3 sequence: CASSPSRELYNEQFF. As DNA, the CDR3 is TGTGCCAGCTCACCATCGCGGGAGTTATACAATGAGCAGTTCTTC.

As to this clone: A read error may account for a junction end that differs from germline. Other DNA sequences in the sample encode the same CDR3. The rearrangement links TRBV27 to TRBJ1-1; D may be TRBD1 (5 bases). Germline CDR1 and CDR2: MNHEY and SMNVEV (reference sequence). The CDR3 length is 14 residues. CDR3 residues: CASSFHRQNTEAFF. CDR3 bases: TGTGCCAGCAGTTTTCACAGACAGAACACTGAGGCTTTCTTT.

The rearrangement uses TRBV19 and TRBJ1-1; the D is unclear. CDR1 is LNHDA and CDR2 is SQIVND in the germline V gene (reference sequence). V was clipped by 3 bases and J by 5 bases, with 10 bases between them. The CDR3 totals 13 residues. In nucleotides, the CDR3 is TGTGCCAGTAGTATCAGTTCGGGGACTGAAGCTTTCTTT. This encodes CASSISSGTEAFF.

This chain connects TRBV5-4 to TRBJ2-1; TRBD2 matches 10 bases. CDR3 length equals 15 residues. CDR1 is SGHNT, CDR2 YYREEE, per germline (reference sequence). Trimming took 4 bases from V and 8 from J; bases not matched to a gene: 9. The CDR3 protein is CASSKSGRALYEQFF. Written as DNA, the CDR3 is TGTGCCAGCAGCAAGAGCGGGAGGGCCCTTTATGAGCAGTTCTTC.

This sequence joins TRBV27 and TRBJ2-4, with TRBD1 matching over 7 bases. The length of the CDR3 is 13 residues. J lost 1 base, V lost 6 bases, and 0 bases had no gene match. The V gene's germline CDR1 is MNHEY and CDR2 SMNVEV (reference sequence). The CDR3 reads CASRTGAKNIQYF. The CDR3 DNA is TGTGCCAGCAGGACAGGGGCCAAAAACATTCAGTACTTC.

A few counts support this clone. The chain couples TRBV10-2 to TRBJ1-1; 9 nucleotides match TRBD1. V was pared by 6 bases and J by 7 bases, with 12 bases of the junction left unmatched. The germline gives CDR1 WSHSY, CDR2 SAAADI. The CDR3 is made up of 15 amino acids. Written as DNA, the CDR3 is TGCGCCAGCAGCGTCCCCGGGACAGGGAAGGGTGAAGCTTTCTTT. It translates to CASSVPGTGKGEAFF.

The CDR3: CSVTGTSGRGSTDTQYF. CDR3 bases: TGCAGCGTAACCGGGACTAGCGGGAGGGGGAGCACAGATACGCAGTATTTT. This rearrangement joins TRBV29-1 to TRBJ2-3; the match to TRBD2 covers 16 bases. This CDR3 is 17 amino acids long. After removal of 6 bases from V and 0 bases from J, the junction contained 6 bases not matched to a gene. Germline V gives CDR1 SQVTM, CDR2 ANQGSEA.